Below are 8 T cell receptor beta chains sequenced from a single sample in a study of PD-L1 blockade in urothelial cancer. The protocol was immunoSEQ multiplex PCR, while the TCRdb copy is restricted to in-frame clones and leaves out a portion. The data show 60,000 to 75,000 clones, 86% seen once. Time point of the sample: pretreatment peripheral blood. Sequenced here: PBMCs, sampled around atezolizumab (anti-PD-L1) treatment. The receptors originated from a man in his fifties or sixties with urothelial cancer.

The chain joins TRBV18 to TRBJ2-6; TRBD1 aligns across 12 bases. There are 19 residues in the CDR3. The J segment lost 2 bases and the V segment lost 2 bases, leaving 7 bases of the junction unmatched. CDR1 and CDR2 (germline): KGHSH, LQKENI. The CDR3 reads CASSPRAGTGGPGANVLTF. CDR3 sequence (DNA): TGTGCCAGCTCACCAAGGGCCGGGACAGGGGGCCCTGGGGCCAACGTCCTGACTTTC.

The CDR3 DNA reads TGTGCCAGTTCGTCCGGGAATTTTAACTATGGCTACACCTTC. Translation gives CASSSGNFNYGYTF. The gene calls are TRBV9 and TRBJ1-2; no clear D gene. Trimming removed 8 bases from V and 1 base from J, with 15 bases in between. The CDR3 loop spans 14 amino acids. CDR1 SGDLS and CDR2 YYNGEE come from the germline V gene.

In DNA form, the CDR3 reads TGTGCCAGCTCACCGGGCGCAGATCAGCCCCAGCATTTT. Amino acid sequence: CASSPGADQPQHF. V gene TRBV18 combines with J gene TRBJ1-5; D is uncertain. The CDR3 loop spans 13 amino acids. V lost 3 bases to trimming and J lost 5 bases, with 8 bases between them. CDR1 and CDR2 from the germline V gene are KGHSH and LQKENI. Based on the CDR3 plus reference TRBV18 and TRBJ1-5, the full variable domain is NAGVMQNPRHLVRRRGQEARLRCSPMKGHSHVYWYRQLPEEGLKFMVYLQKENIIDESGMPKERFSAEFPKEGPSILRIQQVVRGDSAAYFCASSPGADQPQHFGDGTRLSIL.

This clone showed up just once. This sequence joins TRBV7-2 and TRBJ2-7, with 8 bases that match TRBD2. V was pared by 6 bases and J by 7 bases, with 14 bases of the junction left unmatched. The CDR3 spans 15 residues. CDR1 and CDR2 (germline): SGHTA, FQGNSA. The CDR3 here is CASSLSGGPTGEQYF. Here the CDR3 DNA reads TGTGCCAGCAGTCTCAGCGGGGGCCCCACGGGTGAGCAGTACTTC.

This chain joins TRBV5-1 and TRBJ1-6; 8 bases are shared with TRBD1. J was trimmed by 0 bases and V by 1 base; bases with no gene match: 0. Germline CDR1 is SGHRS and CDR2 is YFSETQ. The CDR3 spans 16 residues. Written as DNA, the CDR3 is TGCGCCAGCAGCTTGACAGGGGGCTCCTATAATTCACCCCTCCACTTT. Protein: CASSLTGGSYNSPLHF.

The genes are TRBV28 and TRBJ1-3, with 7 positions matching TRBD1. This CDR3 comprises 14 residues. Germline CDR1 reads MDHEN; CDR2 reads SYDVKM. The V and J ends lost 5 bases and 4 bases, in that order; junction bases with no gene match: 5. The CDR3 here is CASSQTGTGNTIYF. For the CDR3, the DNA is TGTGCCAGCAGTCAGACAGGGACCGGAAACACCATATATTTT.

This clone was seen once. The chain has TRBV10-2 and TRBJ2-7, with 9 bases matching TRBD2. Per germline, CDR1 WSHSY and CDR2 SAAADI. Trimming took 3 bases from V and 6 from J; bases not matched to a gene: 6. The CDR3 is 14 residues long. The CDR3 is CASSELLAGGEQYF. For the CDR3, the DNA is TGCGCCAGCAGTGAATTACTAGCGGGCGGCGAGCAGTACTTC.

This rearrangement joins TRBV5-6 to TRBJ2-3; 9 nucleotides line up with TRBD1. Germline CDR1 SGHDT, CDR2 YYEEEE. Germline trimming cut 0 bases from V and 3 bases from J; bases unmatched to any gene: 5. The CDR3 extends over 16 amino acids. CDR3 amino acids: CASSLALQGATDTQYF. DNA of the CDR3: TGTGCCAGCAGCTTGGCCCTACAGGGGGCAACAGATACGCAGTATTTT.